This T cell receptor (beta chain) came from a study of T cell repertoires in cytomegalovirus infection (dated by TCRdb to about 2019). For the wider study: Recently identified HLA-C-restricted CMV epitopes, whose presentation resists viral immunomodulation, were targeted by peptide stimulations together with well-studied HLA-B-restricted epitopes. Donor HLA type was relevant to the analysis, as public TCR beta signatures indicated carriage of CMV infection together with the matching HLA type.

The treatment or condition label here, explained by the study, means: in vitro stimulation with specific CMV peptide epitopes to enrich CMV-specific T cells. Paper-wide results and their limitations: The ex vivo response was dominated by HLA-C-restricted CMV-specific TCR beta clonotypes, which also provided the single most frequent clonotype in two of eight donors. In both this cohort and an independent roughly 350-donor cohort, the cumulative frequency of public TCR beta family members distinguished carriers of CMV infection plus the relevant HLA type.

The listed sequencing device is Illumina HiSeq 1500. Using fastp at Q25 and MiXCR, TCRdb reprocessed the public reads and kept productive beta chains. Every distinct CDR3 protein forms one entry, paired with its most common genes and DNA. The sample table records tens of thousands of distinct CDR3 sequences; under 30% of these occur just once. Roughly 50% of the sample is taken by the ten largest. In its sample, this clonotype was seen a few times. It has no known antigen specificity. Within one base of it there is no much larger clone, and no base qualities were kept. The sequencing used CD8+ T cells from cultured PBMCs, collected from culture after CMV antigen stimulation. This receptor was obtained from a human donor in good health (CMV status not recorded). Some clones in this sample may be carry-over from other donors' samples.

DNA sequence: TGTGCCAGTAGTATCGGTGACAGGGAGTACTCACCCCTCCACTTT. This yields the protein CASSIGDREYSPLHF. The chain is encoded by TRBV19 joined to TRBJ1-6, and 7 junction bases match TRBD1. From cysteine to phenylalanine, the CDR3 is 15 amino acids long. The DNA shown is the 45-base CDR3, in frame from base 1. CDR1 and CDR2 are read off the germline V gene (reference sequence) as LNHDA and SQIVND. V loses 3 bases at its end and J loses 10 bases; junction bases beyond the gene matches: 9.